The 8 T cell receptor beta chains below all came from one sample that was sequenced in a study of Ad26.COV2.S vaccination and SARS-CoV-2 variants. Treatment specified: over 15 received Ad26.COV2.S at low or high dose, single or two shots; a few received placebo; per-sample allocation not given. Day 63 after the first vaccine or placebo injection was the time point for sampling. TCRdb keeps only in-frame clones here, not all; method: immunoSEQ multiplex PCR. Of fewer than 900,000 clones in the sample, 89% are singletons; the top ten hold around 1.4%. The sample here was peripheral blood, taken in a trial of Ad26.COV2.S vaccine versus placebo. The receptor source for this set is a person aged 18-60 years who received the Ad26.COV2.S COVID-19 vaccine or a placebo.

The chain combines TRBV2 with TRBJ2-1; D is perhaps TRBD2 (6 bases). The CDR3 totals 14 residues. V was pared by 8 bases and J by 4 bases, with 15 bases between. Looked up from germline, CDR1 is SNHLY and CDR2 is FYNNEI. The chain's CDR3 is CASHSGESYNEQFF. The CDR3 DNA reads as TGTGCCAGCCATAGCGGAGAGAGTTACAATGAGCAGTTCTTC.

This chain links TRBV30 with TRBJ2-2; 13 bases match TRBD2. The V and J ends lost 2 bases and 1 base, in that order; junction bases with no gene match: 4. CDR3 length equals 17 residues. Germline assignment: CDR1 GTSNPN and CDR2 SVGIG (reference sequence). CDR3 sequence reads: CAWSPGLAGENTGELFF. CDR3 sequence (DNA): TGTGCCTGGAGTCCCGGACTAGCGGGGGAGAACACCGGGGAGCTGTTTTTT. Full variable domain (missing parts from reference TRBV30 and TRBJ2-2): SQTIHQWPATLVQPVGSPLSLECTVEGTSNPNLYWYRQAAGRGLQLLFYSVGIGQISSEVPQNLSASRPQDRQFILSSKKLLLSDSGFYLCAWSPGLAGENTGELFFGEGSRLTVL.

CDR3 residues: CASSSTGTGAVTGELFF. The CDR3 DNA sequence: TGTGCCAGCAGCTCCACCGGGACAGGGGCGGTCACCGGGGAGCTGTTTTTT. The rearrangement uses TRBV7-6 and TRBJ2-2, with 10 bases lining up with TRBD1. The CDR3 is made up of 17 amino acids. The V and J ends lost 4 bases and 4 bases, in that order; junction bases with no gene match: 9. Germline values: CDR1 SGHVS, CDR2 FNYEAQ. Filled out from reference TRBV7-6 and TRBJ2-2, the complete variable domain reads GAGVSQSPRYKVTKRGQDVALRCDPISGHVSLYWYRQALGQGPEFLTYFNYEAQQDKSGLPNDRFSAERPEGSISTLTIQRTEQRDSAMYRCASSSTGTGAVTGELFFGEGSRLTVL.

There are many counts of this clone. The chain is built from TRBV6-2 or TRBV6-3 and TRBJ2-3, with unresolved D. The germline CDR1 and CDR2 sequences are MNHEY and SVGEGT. The CDR3 totals 13 residues. V lost 5 bases to trimming and J lost 4 bases, with 10 bases between them. This CDR3 is CASSKDEADTQYF. The CDR3 bases are TGTGCCAGCAGTAAAGACGAGGCAGATACGCAGTATTTT.

In nucleotides, the CDR3 is TGTGCCAGCAGTAAATCTTTCGCGGATGGCTACACCTTC. Its protein is CASSKSFADGYTF. The chain has TRBV12-3 or TRBV12-4 and TRBJ1-2; D is undetermined. There are 13 residues in the CDR3. The V end lost 5 bases, the J end lost 6 bases, and 13 bases lay between the germline ends.

The gene calls are TRBV7-8 and TRBJ1-5; D is unclear. From germline, CDR1 is SGHVS and CDR2 FQNEAQ. This CDR3 spans 16 amino acids. Between the trimmed V and J ends, which lost 1 base and 0 bases, there was a span of 10 bases. As DNA, the CDR3 is TGTGCCAGCAGCTTAGTGGGCAGTTATAGCAATCAGCCCCAGCATTTT. It is translated as CASSLVGSYSNQPQHF.

The V gene is TRBV25-1, the J gene TRBJ2-7; 9 bases map to TRBD1. Germline V gene lookup returns CDR1 MGHDK and CDR2 SYGVNS. V was pared by 4 bases and J by 3 bases, with 4 bases of the junction left unmatched. CDR3 length: 14 residues. CDR3 sequence: CASSAGQGFYEQYF. The DNA of the CDR3 is TGTGCCAGCAGTGCGGGACAGGGATTCTACGAGCAGTACTTC.

The genes are TRBV2 and TRBJ1-2; 8 bases line up with TRBD1. Germline lookup yields CDR1 SNHLY and CDR2 FYNNEI. This CDR3 has 13 amino acids. V shed 9 bases and J 2 bases; nucleotides not matched to a gene: 5. CDR3 protein: CARGQGGNYGYTF. CDR3 DNA sequence: TGTGCCAGAGGACAGGGAGGGAACTATGGCTACACCTTC.